This T cell receptor beta chain was observed in a study of early T cells in non-severe SARS-CoV-2 infection. As for the study in general: Sequencing used unsorted whole-blood bulk RNA, so chains lack pairing. Study-wide findings and caveats: A preference for anti-spike CD8 responses marked VDJdb matching, which missed private and CD4 specificities.

This clonotype has ten or more counts. Its antigen is not known. Per germline, CDR1 MGHRA and CDR2 YSYEKL. V was pared by 0 bases and J by 0 bases, with 15 bases between. The CDR3 contains 17 residues. In the library, individual cDNA molecules carried attached unique molecular identifiers. TCRdb used MiXCR to reprocess the 5' RACE reads, holding one entry per CDR3 protein. The top ten hold approximately 4% of the sample, which has roughly 76,000 distinct CDR3 sequences, 10% to 15% seen once. This receptor was identified in an adult who was a healthcare worker with PCR-confirmed SARS-CoV-2 infection or an uninfected control (not recorded which). Input material: whole blood. The genes are TRBV4-1 and TRBJ2-7, with TRBD1 as a possible D gene (6 bases). The CDR3 DNA follows: TGCGCCAGCAGCCAAGATGGGGGAACAGGGAGCTCCTACGAGCAGTACTTC. Translated, it gives CASSQDGGTGSSYEQYF.